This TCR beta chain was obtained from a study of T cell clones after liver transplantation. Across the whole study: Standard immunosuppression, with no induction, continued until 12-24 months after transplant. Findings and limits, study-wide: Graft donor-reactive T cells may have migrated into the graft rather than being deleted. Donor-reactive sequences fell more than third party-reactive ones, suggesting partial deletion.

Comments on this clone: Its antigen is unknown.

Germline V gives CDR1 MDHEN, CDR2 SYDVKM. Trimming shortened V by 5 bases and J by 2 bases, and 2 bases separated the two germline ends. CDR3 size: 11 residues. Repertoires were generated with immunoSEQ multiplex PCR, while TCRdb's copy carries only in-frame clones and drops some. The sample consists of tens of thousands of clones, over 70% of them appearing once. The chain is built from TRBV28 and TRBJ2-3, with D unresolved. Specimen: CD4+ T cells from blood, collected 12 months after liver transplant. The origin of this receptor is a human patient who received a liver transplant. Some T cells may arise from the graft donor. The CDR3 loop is CASSTTDTQYF. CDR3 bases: TGTGCCAGCAGTACCACAGATACGCAGTATTTT.